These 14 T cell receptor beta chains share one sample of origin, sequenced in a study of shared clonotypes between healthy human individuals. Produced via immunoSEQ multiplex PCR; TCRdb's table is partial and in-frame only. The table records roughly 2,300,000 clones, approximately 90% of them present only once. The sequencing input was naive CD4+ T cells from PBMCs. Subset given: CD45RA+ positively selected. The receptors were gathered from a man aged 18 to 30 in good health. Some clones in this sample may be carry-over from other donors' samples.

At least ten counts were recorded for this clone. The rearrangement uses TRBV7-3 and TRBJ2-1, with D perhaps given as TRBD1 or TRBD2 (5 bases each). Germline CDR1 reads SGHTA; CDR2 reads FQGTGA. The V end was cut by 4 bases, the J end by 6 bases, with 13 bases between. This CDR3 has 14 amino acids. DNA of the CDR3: TGTGCCAGCAGCTGGGGGTCAAGGGGCAATGAGCAGTTCTTC. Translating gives CASSWGSRGNEQFF.

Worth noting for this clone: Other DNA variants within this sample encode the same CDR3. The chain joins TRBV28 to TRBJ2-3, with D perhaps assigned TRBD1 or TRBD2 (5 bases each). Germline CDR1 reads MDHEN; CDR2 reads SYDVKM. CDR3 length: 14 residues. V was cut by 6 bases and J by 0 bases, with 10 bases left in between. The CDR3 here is CASSSGTSTDTQYF. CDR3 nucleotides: TGTGCCAGCAGCTCCGGGACCAGCACAGATACGCAGTATTTT.

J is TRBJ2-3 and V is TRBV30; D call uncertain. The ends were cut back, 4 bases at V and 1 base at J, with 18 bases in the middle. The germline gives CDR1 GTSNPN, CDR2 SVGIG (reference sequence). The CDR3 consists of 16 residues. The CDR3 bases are TGTGCCTGGATTACGGTCGCACAAAAAGGCACAGATACGCAGTATTTT. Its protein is CAWITVAQKGTDTQYF.

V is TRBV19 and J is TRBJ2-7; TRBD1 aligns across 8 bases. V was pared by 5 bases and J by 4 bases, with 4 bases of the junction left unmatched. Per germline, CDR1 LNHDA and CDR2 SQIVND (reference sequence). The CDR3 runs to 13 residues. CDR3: CASSPRGLYEQYF. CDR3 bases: TGTGCCAGTAGTCCCAGGGGGCTGTACGAGCAGTACTTC. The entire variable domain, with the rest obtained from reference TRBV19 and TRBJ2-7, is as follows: DGGITQSPKYLFRKEGQNVTLSCEQNLNHDAMYWYRQDPGQGLRLIYYSQIVNDFQKGDIAEGYSVSREKKESFPLTVTSAQKNPTAFYLCASSPRGLYEQYFGPGTRLTVT.

In DNA, the CDR3 is TGTGCCAGCAGCTTAAGGGGAATTAACACTGAAGCTTTCTTT. Amino acid sequence: CASSLRGINTEAFF. The rearrangement uses TRBV7-2 and TRBJ1-1, with a tentative D call TRBD1 (5 bases). Germline V gene data show CDR1 as SGHTA and CDR2 as FQGNSA. This CDR3 has 14 amino acids. Deletions cut 2 bases from V and 2 bases from J, with 9 bases between.

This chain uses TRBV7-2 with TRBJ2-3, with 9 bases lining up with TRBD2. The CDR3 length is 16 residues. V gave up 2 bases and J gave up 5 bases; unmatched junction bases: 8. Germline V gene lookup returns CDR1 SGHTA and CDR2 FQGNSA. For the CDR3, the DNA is TGTGCCAGCAGCTTAAACCGGGCTAGCGGGATAGATACGCAGTATTTT. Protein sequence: CASSLNRASGIDTQYF.

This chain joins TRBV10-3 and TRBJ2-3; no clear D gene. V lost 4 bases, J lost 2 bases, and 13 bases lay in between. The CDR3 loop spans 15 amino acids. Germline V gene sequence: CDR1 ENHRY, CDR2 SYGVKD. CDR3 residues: CAISVGRTPTDTQYF. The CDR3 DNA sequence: TGTGCCATCAGTGTTGGTAGGACCCCCACAGATACGCAGTATTTT.

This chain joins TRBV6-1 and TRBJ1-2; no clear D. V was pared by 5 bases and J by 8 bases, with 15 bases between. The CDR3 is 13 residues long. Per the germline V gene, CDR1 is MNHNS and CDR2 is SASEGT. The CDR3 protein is CASSPYPGEGYTF. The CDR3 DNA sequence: TGTGCCAGCAGTCCCTACCCCGGGGAGGGCTACACCTTC.

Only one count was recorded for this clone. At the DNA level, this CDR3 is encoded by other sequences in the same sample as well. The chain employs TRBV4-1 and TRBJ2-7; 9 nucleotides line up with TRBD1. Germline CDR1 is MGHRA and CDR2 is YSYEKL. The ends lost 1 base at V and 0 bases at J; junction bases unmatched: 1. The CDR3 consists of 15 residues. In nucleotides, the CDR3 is TGCGCCAGCAGCCAAGGACAGGGGGACTCCTACGAGCAGTACTTC. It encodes CASSQGQGDSYEQYF.

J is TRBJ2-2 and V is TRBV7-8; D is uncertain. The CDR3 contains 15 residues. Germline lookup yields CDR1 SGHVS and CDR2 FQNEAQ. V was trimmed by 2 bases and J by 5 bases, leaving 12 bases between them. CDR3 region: CASSLRRGQTGELFF. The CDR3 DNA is TGTGCCAGCAGCTTACGGCGTGGCCAGACCGGGGAGCTGTTTTTT.

The CDR3 sequence: CASSLTENRNTIYF. Written as DNA, the CDR3 is TGCGCCAGCAGCCTGACGGAGAATAGAAACACCATATATTTT. The chain employs TRBV5-1 and TRBJ1-3; D not resolved. V lost 4 bases to trimming and J lost 5 bases, with 13 bases between them. Germline CDR1 is SGHRS and CDR2 is YFSETQ. The CDR3 runs to 14 residues.

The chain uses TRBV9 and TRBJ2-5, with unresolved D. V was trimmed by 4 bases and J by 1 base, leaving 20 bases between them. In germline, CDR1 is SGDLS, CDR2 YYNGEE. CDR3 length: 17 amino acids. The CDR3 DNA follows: TGTGCCAGCAGCCCTTCCGGACGCCTGCTTCTCCAAGAGACCCAGTACTTC. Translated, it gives CASSPSGRLLLQETQYF.

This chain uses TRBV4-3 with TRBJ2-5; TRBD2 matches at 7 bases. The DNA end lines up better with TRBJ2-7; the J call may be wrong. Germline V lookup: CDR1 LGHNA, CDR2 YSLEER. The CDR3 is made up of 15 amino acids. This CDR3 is CASSQDWRGGVEQYF. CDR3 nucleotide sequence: TGCGCCAGCAGCCAAGACTGGCGTGGGGGGGTCGAGCAGTACTTC.

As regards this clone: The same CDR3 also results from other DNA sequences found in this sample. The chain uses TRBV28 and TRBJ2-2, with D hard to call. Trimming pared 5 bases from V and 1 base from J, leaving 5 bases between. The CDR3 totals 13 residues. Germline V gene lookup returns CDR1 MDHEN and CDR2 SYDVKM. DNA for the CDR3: TGTGCCAGCAGTAGTCAGAACACCGGGGAGCTGTTTTTT. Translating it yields CASSSQNTGELFF.